Listed here are 20 T cell receptor beta chains from one sample, sequenced in a study of cytomegalovirus exposure and HLA in healthy donors. PCR amplification relied on 60 Vbeta primers (plus 13 Jbeta primers). Clones were read by immunoSEQ multiplex PCR, and TCRdb kept only the in-frame ones, dropping some. Of more than 75,000 clones in the sample, roughly 74% were seen once. The sequenced sample was PBMCs. The receptors originated from a woman aged 45-60 years in good health and CMV-seropositive.

The chain combines TRBV6-1 with TRBJ1-1, with 8 nucleotides matching TRBD1. Looked up from germline, CDR1 is MNHNS and CDR2 is SASEGT. This CDR3 comprises 13 residues. V lost 7 bases and J lost 8; bases outside the gene matches: 9. CDR3: CASTRQGLDEAFF. CDR3 sequence (DNA): TGTGCCAGCACTAGACAGGGGCTTGACGAAGCTTTCTTT.

This chain uses TRBV28 with TRBJ1-2, with D possibly matching TRBD1 (5 bases). The CDR3 contains 13 residues. Germline assignment: CDR1 MDHEN and CDR2 SYDVKM. V lost 11 bases and J 6 bases, leaving 19 bases between the germline ends. The CDR3 nucleotides are TGTGCCTGGGGGGGGACGCGGAAAGATGGCTACACCTTC. Encoded protein: CAWGGTRKDGYTF.

The J gene is TRBJ1-1, the V gene TRBV14; D not certain. Trimming stripped 4 bases from V and 1 base from J, with 10 bases between. This CDR3 is 14 amino acids long. The germline V gene has CDR1 SGHDN and CDR2 FVKESK. As DNA, the CDR3 is TGTGCCAGCAGCCGACTTTCGGGGAACACTGAAGCTTTCTTT. Its protein is CASSRLSGNTEAFF.

J is TRBJ2-1 and V is TRBV29-1; 12 nucleotides agree with TRBD2. The V and J ends lost 6 bases and 1 base, in that order; junction bases with no gene match: 4. Germline V CDR1 and CDR2: SQVTM, ANQGSEA. The CDR3 is 15 residues long. CDR3 DNA: TGCAGCGTCGACGGACTAGCGGGATCCTACAATGAGCAGTTCTTC. Protein: CSVDGLAGSYNEQFF.

The J gene is TRBJ2-1, the V gene TRBV10-3; 15 positions match TRBD2. The germline V gene has CDR1 ENHRY and CDR2 SYGVKD. V lost 4 bases, J lost 9 bases, and 10 bases stayed unmatched. The CDR3 is 17 residues long. This CDR3 is CAISGGAGTSGRREQFF. For the CDR3, the DNA is TGTGCCATCAGTGGGGGGGCCGGGACTAGCGGGAGGCGTGAGCAGTTCTTC.

V usage is TRBV30 and J usage is TRBJ1-1, with D maybe TRBD1 (6 bases). This CDR3 comprises 12 residues. Germline V gene sequence: CDR1 GTSNPN, CDR2 SVGIG (reference sequence). V was pared by 3 bases and J by 8 bases, with 13 bases between. The CDR3, as DNA: TGTGCCTGGAGCCTGGGGGGGCAAGAAGCTTTCTTT. It yields the protein CAWSLGGQEAFF. The full variable domain, rest sourced from reference TRBV30 and TRBJ1-1, is SQTIHQWPATLVQPVGSPLSLECTVEGTSNPNLYWYRQAAGRGLQLLFYSVGIGQISSEVPQNLSASRPQDRQFILSSKKLLLSDSGFYLCAWSLGGQEAFFGQGTRLTVV.

The chain links TRBV7-9 to TRBJ1-1; TRBD1 aligns across 10 bases. This CDR3 has 18 residues. With V trimmed by 0 bases and J by 5 bases, 12 bases remained unmatched. CDR1 and CDR2 (germline): SEHNR, FQNEAQ (reference sequence). For the CDR3, the DNA is TGTGCCAGCAGCTTAGCCGATCGGGACAGGGGAGCGAAGACTGAAGCTTTCTTT. The encoded protein is CASSLADRDRGAKTEAFF. The whole variable domain, filled in from reference TRBV7-9 and TRBJ1-1, reads DTGVSQNPRHKITKRGQNVTFRCDPISEHNRLYWYRQTLGQGPEFLTYFQNEAQLEKSRLLSDRFSAERPKGSFSTLEIQRTEQGDSAMYLCASSLADRDRGAKTEAFFGQGTRLTVV.

The rearrangement joins TRBV9 to TRBJ2-1, with 8 bases lining up with TRBD1. The V gene end was trimmed by 0 bases and the J gene end by 8 bases; junction bases not matched to a gene: 7. The CDR3 runs to 15 residues. CDR1 is SGDLS and CDR2 is YYNGEE in the germline V gene. CDR3 sequence (DNA): TGTGCCAGCAGCGTAGTGACAGGGGAGGAGGATGAGCAGTTCTTC. Amino acids: CASSVVTGEEDEQFF.

The rearrangement links TRBV19 to TRBJ2-3; 7 bases match TRBD2. The CDR3 runs to 14 residues. J gave up 2 bases and V 5 bases, and 4 bases lay outside the gene matches. CDR1 and CDR2 from the germline V gene are LNHDA and SQIVND (reference sequence). CDR3 amino acids: CASSFSGDTDTQYF. CDR3 coding DNA: TGTGCCAGTAGTTTCAGCGGGGACACAGATACGCAGTATTTT.

The sample holds a few counts of this clone. The CDR3 region has the DNA TGTGCCAGCAGCCAATCCCTACCGCTGACTAGCGGGACCGATGAGCAGTTCTTC. It yields the protein CASSQSLPLTSGTDEQFF. The rearrangement joins TRBV9 to TRBJ2-1; 11 positions agree with TRBD2. With V trimmed by 4 bases and J by 8 bases, 17 bases remained unmatched. The CDR3 runs to 18 residues. Per the germline V gene, CDR1 is SGDLS and CDR2 is YYNGEE.

The CDR3 loop reads CASSFGPVNSGANVLTF. CDR3 DNA: TGTGCCAGCAGTTTCGGTCCCGTAAACTCTGGGGCCAACGTCCTGACTTTC. The chain uses TRBV28 and TRBJ2-6; no reliable D call. V shed 3 bases and J shed 0 bases, with 12 bases lying between them. Germline loops: CDR1 MDHEN, CDR2 SYDVKM. The CDR3 has 17 amino acids.

J is TRBJ1-3 and V is TRBV4-1; 8 bases are a match to TRBD1. Germline V gene lookup returns CDR1 MGHRA and CDR2 YSYEKL. Unmatched junction bases numbered 9, after V lost 5 bases and J lost 0 bases. The CDR3 covers 17 residues. CDR3 in DNA: TGCGCCAGCAGCTCGTCCGGGACAGGTTCCTCTGGAAACACCATATATTTT. Its protein product is CASSSSGTGSSGNTIYF.

The rearrangement links TRBV7-9 to TRBJ1-1; D remains ambiguous. The germline gives CDR1 SEHNR, CDR2 FQNEAQ (reference sequence). V gave up 2 bases and J gave up 0 bases, with 4 bases separating them. CDR3 length: 13 residues. The CDR3 nucleotides read TGTGCCAGCAGCTTATCAGTGAACACTGAAGCTTTCTTT. Residues: CASSLSVNTEAFF.

In nucleotides, the CDR3 is TGTGCCAGCAGCTTGTCCTCCGATACGCAGTATTTT. Amino acids: CASSLSSDTQYF. The chain couples TRBV11-3 to TRBJ2-3, with D uncertain. The CDR3 loop spans 12 amino acids. The germline CDR1 and CDR2 sequences are SGHNT and YENEEA. Deletions cut 3 bases from V and 6 bases from J, with 7 bases between.

V is TRBV25-1 and J is TRBJ2-2, with 11 bases lining up with TRBD1. The length of the CDR3 is 14 residues. Germline CDR1 reads MGHDK; CDR2 reads SYGVNS. V trimming: 6 bases; J trimming: 4 bases; junction bases outside the gene matches: 1. The CDR3 region is CASSGTGGTGELFF. CDR3 nucleotide sequence: TGTGCCAGCAGCGGGACAGGGGGCACCGGGGAGCTGTTTTTT.

The J gene is TRBJ1-4, the V gene TRBV5-4; TRBD1 aligns across 9 bases. The V and J ends lost 0 bases and 7 bases, in that order; junction bases with no gene match: 1. This CDR3 contains 14 residues. Per the germline V gene, CDR1 is SGHNT and CDR2 is YYREEE (reference sequence). CDR3 loop: CASSLGQGVEKLFF. CDR3 DNA sequence: TGTGCCAGCAGCTTGGGACAGGGGGTTGAAAAACTGTTTTTT.

The DNA for the CDR3 is TGTGCCATCGACAGGGGGCGGGTCGGCACAGATACGCAGTATTTT. It specifies CAIDRGRVGTDTQYF. The V gene is TRBV30, the J gene TRBJ2-3; 10 positions agree with TRBD1. This CDR3 has 15 residues. In germline, CDR1 is GTSNPN, CDR2 SVGIG (reference sequence). J was trimmed by 1 base and V by 8 bases; bases with no gene match: 9.

The chain has TRBV29-1 and TRBJ2-7; D not resolved. Germline V gene lookup returns CDR1 SQVTM and CDR2 ANQGSEA. V lost 3 bases, J lost 3 bases, and 6 bases lay in between. The CDR3 length is 11 residues. The CDR3 nucleotides read TGCAGCGTTGACTTACTCTACGAGCAGTACTTC. Translating gives CSVDLLYEQYF.

The rearrangement joins TRBV5-1 to TRBJ2-5; no clear D. The V end was cut by 2 bases, the J end by 0 bases, with 8 bases between. Per the germline V gene, CDR1 is SGHRS and CDR2 is YFSETQ. The CDR3 has 14 residues. The CDR3 loop is CASSFLPDQETQYF. The CDR3 DNA follows: TGCGCCAGCAGCTTCCTTCCAGACCAAGAGACCCAGTACTTC.

The chain uses TRBV13 and TRBJ2-5, with a weak D call TRBD2 (6 bases). The J call may be incorrect, as the DNA end agrees better with TRBJ2-7. The CDR3 sequence is 21 residues long. CDR1 and CDR2 from the germline V gene are PRHDT and FYEKMQ (reference sequence). The CDR3 protein is CASSSKDYPFREEKSSYEQYF. Here the CDR3 DNA reads TGTGCCAGCAGCTCTAAGGACTACCCCTTCCGTGAGGAGAAGAGCTCCTACGAGCAGTACTTC.